Sample share makes the clone carrying this T cell receptor (beta chain) medium-sized. Its antigen is undetermined. Adaptor-ligated barcode primers were used to amplify TRBV12-4/TRBJ1-2 clonotypes. Using its own MiXCR run on the multiplex PCR reads, TCRdb lists one record per CDR3 protein. In the table there are about 630 distinct CDR3 sequences, over 4% of which are singletons. Cells sorted as Tregs were CD4+, CD25+ and CD127-/low. The CDR3 has 13 amino acids. Trimming took 3 bases from V and 5 from J, leaving 10 bases between them. Study findings and constraints: Tumor Treg TCRs overlapped most with tumor naive CD4+ cells. In terms of TCR gene usage, tumor memory CD4+ T cells clustered together with blood and lymph node memory CD4+ cells, as well as with lymph node naive CD4+ cells.

The source is a female donor with breast cancer. The sample consisted of tumor-infiltrating Tregs sorted from the breast tumor. V is TRBV12-3 or TRBV12-4 and J is TRBJ1-2, with TRBD1 as a possible D gene (5 bases). CDR3 coding DNA: TGTGCCAGCAGTTTGAACAAGGGGTATGGCTACACCTTC. Translated, it gives CASSLNKGYGYTF.